Sequencing of this T cell receptor (beta chain) was carried out in a study of cytomegalovirus exposure and HLA in healthy donors (TCRdb year 2017). Describing the broader study: According to an earlier analysis of several hundred of the donors, 150 million to 200 million T cells yielded 90 million to 140 million unique TCR beta sequences and less than 300 Gb of sequence data. An early release that covered some 640 HLA-typed donors contained approximately 300 gigabases of sequencing data and around 85 million unique TCR sequences. Of the roughly 400 genotyped donors, approximately 83% fell in the genetic ancestry cluster associated with self-reported Caucasian donors. The aim of the study was to test whether cataloging public T cell receptors could identify signatures of past pathogen exposure. The study used immunosequencing to profile the T cell repertoires of approximately 630 subjects and linked those repertoires to cytomegalovirus serostatus. In addition to the first cohort of roughly 700 subjects, a separate validation cohort of approximately 130 different subjects was used. To predict cytomegalovirus infection status, the study brought together high-throughput TCR immunosequencing, statistical association of individual TCRs with disease status, and machine learning. A later analysis re-analyzed previously published TCR beta repertoires from approximately 700 donors and added high-resolution HLA genotyping to study TCR occurrence patterns. In the later analysis, no new phenotypic data were used to find candidate immune exposures; instead, reliance was placed on TCR beta sequences and their occurrence across donors. In an earlier analysis of around 540 of the donors, high-throughput TCR beta sequencing was used to judge whether each TCR beta V gene segment behaved as functional or pseudogenic. Donor age, sex, ethnicity and CMV serostatus were compiled together with the repertoire data. A later genetic analysis used genome-wide SNP genotypes for about 65% of the roughly 670 donors, treating that subset as a discovery cohort. Every repertoire in the discovery cohort had been generated on one and the same sequencing platform. HLA typing included class I and class II loci at four-digit resolution. Typing coverage varied by locus: about 620-640 donors for A, B, C, DRB1 and DQB1; some 520 for DQA1; 600 to 610 for DPA1; approximately 490 for DPB1. Because of strong linkage in the cohort, four to six DR-DQ haplotypes were treated as single units for association and clustering. Among about 370 genotyped donors of the cohort, an average of approximately 240,000 unique TCR beta nucleotide sequences was sequenced per donor, of which roughly 17% were non-productive. Broader findings and caveats from the paper: The cohort was sequenced for TCR beta chains only, and without alpha or paired-chain data the features that could be detected were limited. A further reported finding was that TCR beta sequences accurately predicted the HLA-A and HLA-B alleles for most subjects in the first cohort. According to a later analysis, most CMV-associated TCR beta chains appeared to be HLA-restricted, and the HLA associations seemed to be driven largely by CMV exposure. A total of 150 or so TCR beta chains were listed by the study as associated with cytomegalovirus. In a later analysis, TCR association rates were found to vary across HLA loci, with the most associated TCRs seen for DRB1 alleles and the fewest for HLA-C alleles. Assigning TCR associations to individual alleles was difficult when HLA alleles, especially DR and DQ, strongly co-occurred. A later analysis reported that several top co-occurrence clusters appeared linked to parvovirus B19, influenza, CMV and Epstein-Barr virus. Because some donors lacked HLA typing at each locus, the association tests relied only on the typed subset. A few of the identified cytomegalovirus-associated TCR beta chains were confirmed in vitro to be specific for cytomegalovirus antigens. V-gene and J-gene trimming of TCR beta chains was associated with a missense DCLRE1C variant in a later genetic analysis, and the association was replicated in an independent cohort. For the cohort, immune exposure information was limited to CMV serostatus. The sequencing pipeline was judged likely to have produced a cluster of highly shared sequence variants as a technical artifact. In an earlier analysis of some 540 of the donors, most TCR beta V segments appeared in productive rearrangements about 87% or about 30% of the time, broadly matching IMGT annotations. Linkage disequilibrium might explain the correlated functional status among segregating V segments, but an unknown experimental factor could not be excluded. Because counts were too low, 15 or so rarely observed V segments, including chromosome 9 orphons, were excluded from the earlier analysis of 587 of the donors. In a later genetic analysis, fewer N-insertions in productive TCRs were reported among donors in an Asian-associated ancestry cluster than the approximately 670-donor mean. Some IMGT-functional V segments, including TRBV6-2 and TRBV6-3, could not be told apart with the 87-base-pair reads, so those segments were excluded. In both the original and validation cohorts, the classifier was reported to diagnose cytomegalovirus status with high specificity and sensitivity. Specific HLA alleles were associated with 16,951 TCR beta sequences at a false discovery rate of 0.05 in a later analysis. Most TCR sequences were seen in very few donors, while some public TCRs were found in many individuals. In a later analysis, HLA-associated TCR beta chains were found to be more clonally expanded and to have lower generation probabilities than equally common non-associated chains. The presence/absence analyses assumed that sequencing depth was roughly uniform across donors, and that assumption may not be true. It was suggested by the authors that the approach could potentially be generalized to other disease states and immunological phenotypes.

There are 13 amino acids in the CDR3, from cysteine to phenylalanine inclusive. Only the CDR3 portion is preserved as DNA: 39 bases, with reading frame beginning at the first base. Relative to germline, V is 4 bases shorter and J is 3 bases shorter, with 6 bases between their ends. CDR1 and CDR2 are read off the germline V gene (reference sequence) as LNHDA and SQIVND. The cohort was made up of roughly 670 healthy bone marrow donors. At the time of sampling, every cohort member was nominally healthy, though immune exposures that went unrecorded were likely present. The donor tested CMV seronegative, placing the donor among the 350 or so seronegative members of the cohort. A peripheral blood sample was provided by each donor, and peripheral blood mononuclear cells were used for TCR beta sequencing. The Qiagen DNeasy Blood Extraction Kit was used to extract genomic DNA from the blood cell samples. As regards this clone: Its antigen remains unidentified. No base quality values were provided; no much bigger clone lies one nucleotide off.

Libraries came from the immunoSEQ multiplex PCR assay. For the multiplex PCR, a mixture combining 60 forward primers for TCR Vbeta segments and 13 reverse primers for TCR Jbeta segments was used. The CDR3 region of rearranged TCR beta genes was amplified from genomic DNA by a multiplex PCR assay. On the Illumina HiSeq System, the amplified TCR beta libraries were sequenced as 87-base-pair reads. Per the source publication's procedure: A later analysis counted 65 million to 90 million unique TCR beta chains across the 650 to 800 repertoires, and approximately 11 million of these chains were shared by at least two donors. To remove PCR and sequencing errors, raw reads were error-corrected and collapsed into unique sequences using a nearest-neighbor algorithm that merged closely related sequences. Alignment of CDR3 sequences to IMGT reference sequences was used to assign V, D and J gene segments. For a sequence to be retained, a match of at least six nucleotides to both a V gene segment and a J gene segment was required. Rearrangements were classified as productive when the CDR3 lacked stop codons and remained in frame with V and J, and all other rearrangements were classified as non-productive. CDR3 was defined by IMGT convention, running from the second conserved V-encoded cysteine to the conserved J-encoded phenylalanine. The earlier analysis of about 500 of the donors excluded sequences that lacked an unambiguous match to a single V gene segment. In an earlier analysis of 450 to 700 of the donors, V segments were called functional above 56.7% productive rearrangements and were called segregating when the between-donor standard deviation exceeded 5%. To diagnose cytomegalovirus status from the catalog of TCR beta chain sequences, a statistical classification framework was built. In a later analysis, TCR nucleotide sequences were compared against IMGT/GENE-DB human TR gene sequences so that V and J genes could be assigned. The TCRdist pipeline was used in a later analysis to assign CDR3 sequences and most-parsimonious VDJ recombination scenarios. A later analysis defined each TCR beta chain by its CDR3 amino acid sequence plus V-gene family, and excluded reads lacking a unique V-gene family. In a later analysis, some 600 highly shared, low-generation-probability nucleotide sequences were removed to address suspected cross-contamination and a sequencing artifact. In a later analysis, a clonal expansion index was calculated for each public chain from normalized within-repertoire ranks of inferred template counts. In a later analysis, generation probabilities were computed using a VDJ recombination model fitted to out-of-frame rearrangements, and the results were checked against IGoR. In a later analysis, hypergeometric tests were used to score TCR-TCR, TCR-HLA and TCR-CMV co-occurrence, with a repertoire-size bias correction applied to TCR pairs. A later analysis estimated false discovery rates by permuting HLA or CMV assignments 20 times. A later analysis grouped co-occurring TCRs with DBSCAN, adding TCRdist sequence similarity when clustering within HLA-allele-positive subsets. Repertoires with fewer than 30,000 or more than 120,000 public chains were left out of co-occurrence clustering, as were five repertoires with anomalous nucleotide sharing. Here the immuneACCESS table is served through TCRdb, limited to in-frame sequences with V and J called. Missing clones are a known gap in these copies; in checked studies unresolved V genes cover under half, and the rest lacks a known reason. Clone size and V and J calls were adopted from that table, with D and trimming inferred from the DNA. For this sample there are 120,000 to 150,000 clones; around 10% appear just once. The ten top clones hold around 1.9% of the sample.

The V and J segments used are TRBV19 and TRBJ2-2; the D gene lacks a confident call. The sequenced material came from PBMCs. The TCR sequence derives from a male donor in good health and CMV-seronegative. CDR3 region: CASSSTDTGELFF. In nucleotides, the sequence is TGTGCCAGTAGTAGCACGGACACCGGGGAGCTGTTTTTT.